Detailed here is one TCR beta chain. Enrolled through a virtual design, the participants were between 18 and 89 years of age and came from about two dozen US areas. In assigning cohorts, the study relied on participant-reported clinical history. This specimen belongs to a study of blood T cell repertoires in COVID-19. Study details: Whether acute or convalescent, the COVID-19 samples came from the United States, Italy and Spain.

Profiling relied on immunoSEQ multiplex PCR, and the TCRdb table lists in-frame clones only, not all of them. Of about 210,000 clones in the sample, around 81% are singletons; the top ten hold 8% to 9%. This clonotype originated in a woman between 50 and 59 years old with acute COVID-19. Sample: PBMCs or T cells enriched from blood (not recorded which).

Here the CDR3 DNA reads TGTGCCAGCAGCGAACCGGGACAGGGACCACAAGAGACCCAGTACTTC. It codes for CASSEPGQGPQETQYF. This sequence joins TRBV7-2 and TRBJ2-5; 9 bases are shared with TRBD1. The V gene end was trimmed by 5 bases and the J gene end by 2 bases; junction bases not matched to a gene: 9. The CDR3 is made up of 16 amino acids. Germline assignment: CDR1 SGHTA and CDR2 FQGNSA. Based on the CDR3 plus reference TRBV7-2 and TRBJ2-5, the full variable domain is GAGVSQSPSNKVTEKGKDVELRCDPISGHTALYWYRQSLGQGLEFLIYFQGNSAPDKSGLPSDRFSAERTGGSVSTLTIQRTQQEDSAVYLCASSEPGQGPQETQYFGPGTRLLVL.